One sample yielded the 20 T cell receptor beta chains listed below, sequenced in a study of PD-1 blockade in classical Hodgkin lymphoma. The time point here: cycle 4 day 1 (C4D1), after six to seven weeks of nivolumab. Every single patient, without exception, relapsed after autologous stem cell transplantation, and brentuximab vedotin exposure varied. TCRdb's copy holds only in-frame clones and misses some; the assay was immunoSEQ multiplex PCR. The top ten hold less than 45% of the sample, which has roughly 8,000 clones, roughly nine tenths seen once. Sequencing used peripheral blood mononuclear cells (PBMCs), obtained before the fourth cycle of nivolumab. All receptors come from a human donor with classical Hodgkin lymphoma.

This chain connects TRBV4-1 to TRBJ1-6, with 7 bases matching TRBD1. The CDR3 covers 15 residues. Germline loops: CDR1 MGHRA, CDR2 YSYEKL. With 4 bases clipped from V and 7 bases from J, the junction kept 7 bases outside the gene matches. In DNA, the CDR3 is TGCGCCAGCAGCCCGCAGGGGGTAGGGAATTCACCCCTCCACTTT. This encodes CASSPQGVGNSPLHF.

V usage is TRBV6-5 and J usage is TRBJ2-7, with a possible D match to TRBD2 (5 bases). Germline lookup yields CDR1 MNHEY and CDR2 SVGAGI. The ends were cut back, 2 bases at V and 6 bases at J, with 14 bases in the middle. This CDR3 contains 14 residues. The CDR3 region is CASSYAPGSGEQYF. CDR3 sequence (DNA): TGTGCCAGCAGTTACGCGCCGGGATCAGGCGAGCAGTACTTC.

This clone has just one count. V usage is TRBV6-1 and J usage is TRBJ1-5; possible D gene TRBD1, 5 bases. This CDR3 comprises 15 residues. Trimming cost V 7 bases and J 2 bases, with 15 bases left between them. Looked up from germline, CDR1 is MNHNS and CDR2 is SASEGT. The CDR3 sequence is CASTVPGIGNQPQHF. The CDR3 region has the DNA TGTGCCAGCACAGTACCAGGGATCGGCAATCAGCCCCAGCATTTT.

The gene calls are TRBV11-1 and TRBJ2-1; weak D call: TRBD2 (7 bases). CDR1 and CDR2 (germline): SGHAT, FQDESV (reference sequence). With 4 bases removed from V and 4 bases from J, the gap between germline ends came to 20 bases. The CDR3 contains 17 residues. CDR3 bases: TGTGCCAGCAGCTACCCTAGGGGGAGGGCTAGTTACAATGAGCAGTTCTTC. Translating gives CASSYPRGRASYNEQFF.

This chain uses TRBV2 with TRBJ2-1, with D perhaps TRBD2 (6 bases). From germline, CDR1 is SNHLY and CDR2 FYNNEI. This CDR3 is 14 amino acids long. The V end was cut by 4 bases, the J end by 2 bases, with 9 bases between. Written as DNA, the CDR3 is TGTGCCAGCAGTGGGGACTTCACCTACAATGAGCAGTTCTTC. Its protein product is CASSGDFTYNEQFF.

Concerning this clone itself: One end of the junction fails to match germline, which may point to a read error. V gene TRBV27 combines with J gene TRBJ1-2; 7 nucleotides match TRBD1. Per the germline V gene, CDR1 is MNHEY and CDR2 is SMNVEV (reference sequence). There are 13 residues in the CDR3. The CDR3 DNA is TGTGCCGGCAGTTATGACAGGGACTATGGCTACACCTTC. It is translated as CAGSYDRDYGYTF.

The gene calls are TRBV2 and TRBJ2-6, with TRBD1 identical over 9 bases. The V gene's germline CDR1 is SNHLY and CDR2 FYNNEI. The V segment lost 7 bases and the J segment 4 bases; nucleotides outside the gene matches: 20. The length of the CDR3 is 20 residues. The CDR3: CASTPGRDRAPGAGANVLTF. The DNA for the CDR3 is TGTGCCAGCACCCCCGGCCGGGACAGGGCCCCGGGGGCCGGGGCCAACGTCCTGACTTTC.

This sequence joins TRBV21-1 and TRBJ2-3. TRBV21-1 is a listed pseudogene. The length of the CDR3 is 16 residues. CDR3 bases: TGTGCCAGCAGCAAACACGAAGGGGGGTGGACAGATACGCAGTATTTT. As protein: CASSKHEGGWTDTQYF.

This chain joins TRBV7-8 and TRBJ2-7, with 10 positions matching TRBD2. CDR3 size: 15 residues. After removal of 1 base from V and 3 bases from J, the junction contained 3 bases not matched to a gene. CDR1 is SGHVS and CDR2 is FQNEAQ in the germline V gene. The CDR3 DNA reads as TGTGCCAGCAGCTTAGGTCTAGCGGGAGACTACGAGCAGTACTTC. Its translation is CASSLGLAGDYEQYF.

V gene TRBV14 combines with J gene TRBJ2-2; D remains ambiguous. The CDR3 covers 16 residues. CDR1 is SGHDN and CDR2 is FVKESK in the germline V gene. Trimming took off 0 bases at V and 5 bases at J, with 13 bases between the two ends. The CDR3: CASSQDLARSTGELFF. CDR3 DNA: TGTGCCAGCAGCCAAGATTTGGCGAGGTCGACCGGGGAGCTGTTTTTT.

The rearrangement joins TRBV29-1 to TRBJ2-7; 9 bases are shared with TRBD2. The CDR3 contains 13 residues. Germline V gene data show CDR1 as SQVTM and CDR2 as ANQGSEA. The V segment lost 4 bases and the J segment 6 bases; nucleotides outside the gene matches: 7. The CDR3 is CSVGVAGEGEQYF. CDR3 DNA sequence: TGCAGCGTTGGCGTAGCGGGAGAGGGCGAGCAGTACTTC.

The chain has TRBV20-1 and TRBJ2-3; D possibly corresponds to TRBD2 (5 bases). The V end was cut by 8 bases, the J end by 6 bases, with 9 bases between. Germline CDR1 is DFQATT and CDR2 is SNEGSKA (reference sequence). CDR3 size: 10 residues. The CDR3 region is CSYKRDTQYF. The CDR3 DNA is TGCAGTTACAAGCGGGATACGCAGTATTTT.

The chain carries TRBV5-6 and TRBJ2-1, with D hard to call. The CDR3 is 14 residues long. The germline V gene has CDR1 SGHDT and CDR2 YYEEEE. V was trimmed by 0 bases and J by 2 bases, leaving 6 bases between them. DNA for the CDR3: TGTGCCAGCAGCTTGGGGGCGACCTACAATGAGCAGTTCTTC. It is translated as CASSLGATYNEQFF.

The rearrangement uses TRBV28 and TRBJ1-5; D possibly corresponds to TRBD1 (6 bases). V lost 8 bases to trimming and J lost 10 bases, with 18 bases between them. The CDR3 sequence is 13 residues long. The germline V gene encodes CDR1 MDHEN and CDR2 SYDVKM. In DNA form, the CDR3 reads TGTGCCAGCGGCCCGGGGGGCCCCTACCCCCAGCATTTT. Protein sequence: CASGPGGPYPQHF.

V and J are TRBV15 and TRBJ2-3; tentative D call: TRBD1 (6 bases). This CDR3 region has 16 residues. V was shortened by 4 bases and J by 6 bases, with 20 bases between the two germline ends. Germline-derived CDR1 and CDR2 are LNHNV and YYDKDF (reference sequence). The CDR3 region has the DNA TGTGCCACCAGCATCGAGGGACACCGAATAGGGGATACGCAGTATTTT. Its translation is CATSIEGHRIGDTQYF. Drawing the rest from reference TRBV15 and TRBJ2-3, the complete variable domain is DAMVIQNPRYQVTQFGKPVTLSCSQTLNHNVMYWYQQKSSQAPKLLFHYYDKDFNNEADTPDNFQSRRPNTSFCFLDIRSPGLGDTAMYLCATSIEGHRIGDTQYFGPGTRLTVL.

J is TRBJ2-7 and V is TRBV27; D remains unclear. The germline V gene has CDR1 MNHEY and CDR2 SMNVEV (reference sequence). The CDR3 covers 13 residues. V lost 2 bases and J lost 5, with 10 bases in between. The chain's CDR3 is CASSLSRLNEQYF. The CDR3 bases are TGTGCCAGCAGTTTAAGCCGCTTAAACGAGCAGTACTTC.

The V and J genes are TRBV18 and TRBJ2-5; unclear D gene. This CDR3 contains 14 residues. Germline CDR1 reads KGHSH; CDR2 reads LQKENI. Trimming pared 3 bases from V and 5 bases from J, leaving 13 bases between. This CDR3 is CASSPMTFRETQYF. The CDR3 DNA reads as TGTGCCAGCTCACCGATGACCTTTAGGGAGACCCAGTACTTC.

This clone appeared a few times. This rearrangement joins TRBV6-1 to TRBJ2-1; 9 bases align to TRBD1. This CDR3 is built from 15 residues. The J segment lost 0 bases and the V segment lost 3 bases, leaving 0 bases of the junction unmatched. The germline V gene encodes CDR1 MNHNS and CDR2 SASEGT. The CDR3 reads CASSETGGSYNEQFF. The CDR3 bases are TGTGCCAGCAGTGAGACAGGGGGCTCCTACAATGAGCAGTTCTTC.

This clone was observed once. CDR3 coding DNA: TGTGCCAGCGTTGGCTACTCTGGAAACACCATATATTTT. As protein: CASVGYSGNTIYF. The chain recombines TRBV25-1 with TRBJ1-3; the D is unclear. V was cut by 8 bases and J by 0 bases, with 8 bases left in between. Germline loops: CDR1 MGHDK, CDR2 SYGVNS. The CDR3 spans 13 residues.

CDR3 region: CASSLWGHQETQYF. CDR3 sequence (DNA): TGTGCCAGCAGCTTATGGGGGCACCAAGAGACCCAGTACTTC. The rearrangement uses TRBV7-6 and TRBJ2-5; possibly TRBD1 for D (6 bases). The CDR3 runs to 14 residues. V was trimmed by 2 bases and J by 0 bases, leaving 7 bases between them. CDR1 and CDR2 (germline): SGHVS, FNYEAQ.